The following is a TCR beta chain sequence with its context. In the source study's methods: From reference gene primer amplification, estimates of nucleated cell counts were derived. The data were produced by immunoSEQ multiplex PCR, yet TCRdb's version contains in-frame clones alone and is incomplete. The V and J calls and the clone size are those of that table, but D and trimming were determined from the DNA. This table has fewer than 85,000 clones, more than 80% appearing once. The CDR3 contains 13 residues. In germline, CDR1 is MNHEY, CDR2 SVGEGT. V shed 1 base and J shed 5 bases, with 8 bases lying between them. This sample was included in a study of blood T cell repertoires in COVID-19. Study context: Samples representing acute and convalescent COVID-19 were sourced from the United States, Italy and Spain. From T cells, B-cell-depleted T cells, or PBMCs came the material, which was cDNA or gDNA.

The gene calls are TRBV6-2 or TRBV6-3 and TRBJ2-5; D remains unclear. Input material: peripheral blood. The receptor's source is a man older than 75 with acute or convalescent COVID-19. CDR3: CASSYFLWETQYF. CDR3 DNA sequence: TGTGCCAGCAGTTACTTCCTATGGGAGACCCAGTACTTC.